These 2 T cell receptor beta chains originate from one sample sequenced in a study of T cells in Graves' hyperthyroidism and ophthalmopathy. There were TCR beta CDR3 regions amplified from RNA transcripts. The HTBI set primed first-round TCR CDR3 RT-PCR. TCRdb reanalysed the multiplex PCR reads using MiXCR and keeps one entry per CDR3 protein. Of about 350,000 distinct CDR3 sequences in the sample, about 18% are singletons; the top ten hold 34%. Specimen: blood. Receptors originate from a woman aged 25 to 39 with Graves' hyperthyroidism that later progressed to Graves' ophthalmopathy.

The chain links TRBV13 to TRBJ1-2, with a weak D call TRBD1 (6 bases). The CDR3 has 14 residues. The V gene's germline CDR1 is PRHDT and CDR2 FYEKMQ (reference sequence). V lost 5 bases, J lost 8 bases, and 18 bases lay in between. Written as DNA, the CDR3 is TGTGCCAGCAGCCGGGGGACACCCAAGGGAGGCTACACCTTC. Protein sequence: CASSRGTPKGGYTF.

This clonotype was seen only a few times. The V and J genes are TRBV7-9 and TRBJ2-1; D possibly corresponds to TRBD2 (6 bases). CDR1 and CDR2 (germline): SEHNR, FQNEAQ (reference sequence). This CDR3 is built from 19 residues. V was pared by 2 bases and J by 8 bases, with 28 bases between. DNA of the CDR3: TGTGCCAGCAGCTTATATTCGTACTCCGGGGGTAGCAGCGTCCATGAGCAGTTCTTC. It encodes CASSLYSYSGGSSVHEQFF.